The T cell receptor (beta chain) under discussion was sequenced for a study of CD8+ T cells in alopecia areata. Overall study results and limits: Persistence during tofacitinib was seen for many expanded lesional clones in scalp and blood. The study found higher clonality in lesional than normal scalp, especially in alopecia totalis/universalis.

Treatment defined: oral pan-JAK inhibitor, 5-10 mg twice daily. Reverse transcribed after extraction, RNA yielded cDNA as the sequencing template. Sequenced by immunoSEQ multiplex PCR; TCRdb stores in-frame clones only, minus some. The sample lists some 190,000 clones, around 64% occurring once. The CDR3 is made up of 16 amino acids. Looked up from germline, CDR1 is LGHNA and CDR2 is YSLEER. V lost 0 bases to trimming and J lost 7 bases; unmatched junction nucleotides: 9. This clone was observed a few times. What it binds is not known. Sequences were derived from CD4+ T cells sorted from blood, sampled at week 49, from a patient treated with tofacitinib. The gene calls are TRBV4-3 and TRBJ2-4; 7 positions match TRBD1. This TCR derives from a human donor with alopecia areata. CDR3 amino acids: CASSQDHETGLNIQYF. CDR3 nucleotide sequence: TGCGCCAGCAGCCAAGATCATGAGACAGGGTTGAACATTCAGTACTTC.